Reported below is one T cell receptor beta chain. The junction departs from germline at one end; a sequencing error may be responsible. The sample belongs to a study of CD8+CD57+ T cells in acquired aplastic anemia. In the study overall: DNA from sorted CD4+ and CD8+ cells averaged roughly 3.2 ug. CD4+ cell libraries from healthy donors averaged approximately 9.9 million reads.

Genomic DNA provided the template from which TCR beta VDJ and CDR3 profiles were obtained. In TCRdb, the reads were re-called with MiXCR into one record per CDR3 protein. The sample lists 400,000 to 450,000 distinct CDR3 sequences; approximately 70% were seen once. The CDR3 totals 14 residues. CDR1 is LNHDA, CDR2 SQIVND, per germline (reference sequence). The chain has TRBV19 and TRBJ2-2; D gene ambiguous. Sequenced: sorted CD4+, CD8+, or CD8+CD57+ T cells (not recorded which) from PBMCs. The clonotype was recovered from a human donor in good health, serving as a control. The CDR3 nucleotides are TGTGCCAGTAGTACAGGACCATACGACTCACCCCTCCTCTTT. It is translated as CASSTGPYDSPLLF.